The subject of this entry is one T cell receptor (beta chain). This entry is derived from a study of cytomegalovirus exposure and HLA in healthy donors. Vbeta (60) and Jbeta (13) primers were used in the PCR. Repertoires were generated with immunoSEQ multiplex PCR, while TCRdb's copy carries only in-frame clones and drops some. The table lists some 180,000 clones, roughly 79% of them singletons. Germline assignment: CDR1 LNHDA and CDR2 SQIVND (reference sequence). This CDR3 has 20 residues. V trimming: 1 base; J trimming: 3 bases; junction bases outside the gene matches: 9. The clonotype comes from a man younger than 45 in good health and CMV-seronegative. V usage is TRBV19 and J usage is TRBJ2-1; 16 bases fit TRBD2. Material for sequencing was PBMCs. The CDR3: CASSIAGGTSGRAGYNEQFF. CDR3 nucleotides: TGTGCCAGTAGTATAGCCGGTGGGACTAGCGGGAGGGCCGGCTACAATGAGCAGTTCTTC.